The 2 T cell receptor beta chains presented below share a single source sample, sequenced in a study of blood T cell repertoires in COVID-19. Sequenced by immunoSEQ multiplex PCR; TCRdb stores in-frame clones only, minus some. The sample lists 250,000 or so clones, more than 85% occurring once. Sequencing was done on a sample of peripheral blood. The source is a woman aged 55-69 years with COVID-19, enrolled during active disease.

The V and J genes are TRBV5-5 and TRBJ2-1; no clear D. The germline V gene has CDR1 SGHKS and CDR2 YYEKEE (reference sequence). Trimming shortened V by 0 bases and J by 1 base, and 17 bases separated the two germline ends. CDR3 length equals 18 residues. In nucleotides, the CDR3 is TGTGCCAGCAGCTTGGGGGCCACCAGGTCACCTTCCTACAATGAGCAGTTCTTC. Its translation: CASSLGATRSPSYNEQFF.

This clone was seen more than once but under ten times. This chain connects TRBV30 to TRBJ1-2; TRBD1 aligns across 7 bases. The J segment lost 2 bases and the V segment lost 2 bases, leaving 2 bases of the junction unmatched. The CDR3 has 13 amino acids. CDR1 GTSNPN and CDR2 SVGIG come from the germline V gene (reference sequence). CDR3 amino acids: CAWSRQGNYGYTF. The DNA for the CDR3 is TGTGCCTGGAGTAGACAGGGAAACTATGGCTACACCTTC. The full variable domain, in which reference TRBV30 and TRBJ1-2 provide the parts outside the CDR3, is SQTIHQWPATLVQPVGSPLSLECTVEGTSNPNLYWYRQAAGRGLQLLFYSVGIGQISSEVPQNLSASRPQDRQFILSSKKLLLSDSGFYLCAWSRQGNYGYTFGSGTRLTVV.